The 29 T cell receptor beta chains in this list originate from one sample, sequenced in a study of identical twins. TCRdb re-called the 5' RACE reads through MiXCR, storing one row per CDR3 protein. Here the sample spans about 500,000 distinct CDR3 sequences, roughly an eighth being singletons. This same sample was also part of a study on yellow fever vaccine responses in identical twins.

The sequenced material came from CD4+ T cells sorted from blood. Every receptor here comes from a woman under 30 in good health.

In its sample, this clonotype was seen a few times. This rearrangement joins TRBV3-1 to TRBJ1-5; 9 nucleotides line up with TRBD1. This CDR3 spans 14 amino acids. The germline CDR1 and CDR2 sequences are LGHDT and YNNKEL (reference sequence). The junction had 5 bases not matched to a gene; V was cut back by 4 bases and J by 7 bases. For the CDR3, the DNA is TGTGCCAGCAGCCCGGGGACAGGGAGCCAGCCCCAGCATTTT. It is translated as CASSPGTGSQPQHF.

J is TRBJ2-1 and V is TRBV5-1; unclear D gene. This CDR3 is 14 amino acids long. Germline V gene sequence: CDR1 SGHRS, CDR2 YFSETQ. V was pared by 4 bases and J by 4 bases, with 12 bases between. CDR3: CASSPHTEYNEQFF. The CDR3 bases are TGCGCCAGCAGCCCCCACACGGAGTACAATGAGCAGTTCTTC.

This clonotype was detected only a few times. The rearrangement joins TRBV6-1 to TRBJ2-6; D unresolved. V shed 8 bases and J shed 7 bases, with 18 bases lying between them. The CDR3 runs 15 residues. From germline, CDR1 is MNHNS and CDR2 SASEGT. CDR3 DNA sequence: TGTGCCAGCCGACCTACAGAGAAAAGCGCCAACGTCCTGACTTTC. This sequence encodes CASRPTEKSANVLTF.

This clonotype was seen more than once but under ten times. The CDR3 coding sequence is TGTGCCAGCAGCCTCAGCGCCGAAAAACTGTTTTTT. As protein: CASSLSAEKLFF. The chain combines TRBV6-2 or TRBV6-3 with TRBJ1-4; D remains ambiguous. Trimming took off 6 bases at V and 8 bases at J, with 10 bases between the two ends. The CDR3 has 12 amino acids. The germline CDR1 and CDR2 sequences are MNHEY and SVGEGT.

The chain recombines TRBV3-1 with TRBJ2-5; D is unresolved. Germline CDR1 LGHDT, CDR2 YNNKEL (reference sequence). The CDR3 totals 14 residues. V gave up 4 bases and J gave up 2 bases, with 11 bases separating them. CDR3 nucleotides: TGTGCCAGCAGCCGGGCCGCAGTACAAGAGACCCAGTACTTC. This gives the protein CASSRAAVQETQYF.

The CDR3, as DNA: TGTGCCAGCTCACCAGGCGGACAGACTTTTGAAGCTTTCTTT. Translating gives CASSPGGQTFEAFF. The genes are TRBV18 and TRBJ1-1, with D possibly being TRBD1 (6 bases). Trimming removed 2 bases at V and 7 bases at J, with 14 bases between. This CDR3 contains 14 residues. Germline lookup yields CDR1 KGHSH and CDR2 LQKENI.

There are a few counts of this clonotype. This rearrangement joins TRBV10-1 to TRBJ2-5; 7 positions match TRBD2. V lost 0 bases, J lost 5 bases, and 12 bases stayed unmatched. The CDR3 covers 17 residues. CDR1 and CDR2 (germline): WNHNN, SYGVQD (reference sequence). CDR3 loop: CASSESSSGGRGETQYF. CDR3 nucleotides: TGCGCCAGCAGTGAGTCTTCTAGCGGAGGGCGAGGGGAGACCCAGTACTTC.

The rearrangement links TRBV6-1 to TRBJ1-2, with D perhaps matching TRBD1 (6 bases). The CDR3 covers 16 residues. Germline lookup yields CDR1 MNHNS and CDR2 SASEGT. V was cut by 6 bases and J by 0 bases, with 17 bases left in between. CDR3 residues: CASSLNRQATNYGYTF. CDR3 DNA sequence: TGTGCCAGCAGCCTCAATCGACAGGCGACTAACTATGGCTACACCTTC.

This clonotype was seen more than once but under ten times. This chain links TRBV6-2 or TRBV6-3 with TRBJ2-1, with 11 nucleotides matching TRBD1. The germline V gene encodes CDR1 MNHEY and CDR2 SVGEGT. The CDR3 contains 19 residues. The V and J ends lost 7 bases and 7 bases, in that order; junction bases with no gene match: 21. The CDR3 here is CASNFPLGVRTGGRNEQFF. CDR3 coding DNA: TGTGCCAGCAATTTCCCCCTAGGTGTCCGGACAGGGGGCAGAAATGAGCAGTTCTTC.

The chain recombines TRBV28 with TRBJ1-6, with TRBD1 matching 8 bases. The germline V gene encodes CDR1 MDHEN and CDR2 SYDVKM. Losses at the gene ends were 7 bases for V and 9 bases for J; bases not matched to a gene: 2. The CDR3 length is 12 residues. The CDR3 protein is CASKQGVSPLHF. In DNA, the CDR3 is TGTGCCAGCAAACAGGGGGTTTCACCCCTCCACTTT.

This clonotype occurred a few times. The chain joins TRBV5-1 to TRBJ2-3, with D tentatively TRBD2 (7 bases). The CDR3 sequence is 15 residues long. Germline V gives CDR1 SGHRS, CDR2 YFSETQ. V lost 1 base and J lost 2, with 11 bases in between. This chain's CDR3 is CASSLRGGSTDTQYF. The CDR3 DNA reads TGCGCCAGCAGCTTGAGGGGGGGATCCACAGATACGCAGTATTTT.

The CDR3 region is CASSSGLAGGHNEQFF. DNA of the CDR3: TGTGCCAGCAGCTCCGGACTAGCGGGGGGGCATAATGAGCAGTTCTTC. The J gene is TRBJ2-1, the V gene TRBV7-2; 15 nucleotides agree with TRBD2. The CDR3 runs 16 residues. After removal of 4 bases from V and 7 bases from J, the junction contained 5 bases not matched to a gene. Germline V gene lookup returns CDR1 SGHTA and CDR2 FQGNSA.

This clonotype was detected a few times. V is TRBV4-2 and J is TRBJ2-4, with a tentative D call TRBD1 (5 bases). Deletions cut 4 bases from V and 0 bases from J, with 10 bases between. The CDR3 has 15 amino acids. Germline CDR1 reads LGHNA; CDR2 reads YNFKEQ. CDR3 region: CASSPTVLAKNIQYF. The CDR3 DNA follows: TGTGCCAGCAGCCCGACAGTCTTAGCCAAAAACATTCAGTACTTC.

The J gene is TRBJ2-2, the V gene TRBV20-1; D is unclear. The CDR3 contains 13 residues. V was pared by 6 bases and J by 3 bases, with 11 bases between. Per the germline V gene, CDR1 is DFQATT and CDR2 is SNEGSKA (reference sequence). CDR3 nucleotide sequence: TGCAGTGCCCTTTTCCTAGACACCGGGGAGCTGTTTTTT. This translates into CSALFLDTGELFF.

In its sample, this clonotype was seen a few times. The V and J genes are TRBV4-3 and TRBJ1-2, with no clear D. V lost 4 bases to trimming and J lost 7 bases, with 16 bases between them. CDR1 LGHNA and CDR2 YSLEER come from the germline V gene. This CDR3 is built from 14 residues. CDR3 coding DNA: TGCGCCAGCAGCCGATTGGGTCGGGATGGTGGCTACACCTTC. This encodes CASSRLGRDGGYTF.

The chain uses TRBV6-1 and TRBJ1-5; no reliable D call. Germline values: CDR1 MNHNS, CDR2 SASEGT. The CDR3 has 14 residues. Trimming cost V 5 bases and J 3 bases, with 11 bases left between them. CDR3 nucleotides: TGTGCCAGCAGTAGATCCGGGAACAATCAGCCCCAGCATTTT. This translates into CASSRSGNNQPQHF.

The chain recombines TRBV12-3 or TRBV12-4 with TRBJ2-5; the match to TRBD1 covers 8 bases. There are 14 residues in the CDR3. J lost 1 base, V lost 9 bases, and 7 bases had no gene match. The CDR3: CASGNRGTQETQYF. CDR3 coding DNA: TGTGCCAGTGGGAACAGGGGGACCCAAGAGACCCAGTACTTC.

This clonotype was recorded a few times. V and J are TRBV2 and TRBJ2-7, with 7 bases matching TRBD2. Germline trimming cut 3 bases from V and 6 bases from J; bases unmatched to any gene: 8. There are 14 residues in the CDR3. Germline values: CDR1 SNHLY, CDR2 FYNNEI. CDR3 sequence reads: CASSELAAVAEQYF. In nucleotides, the CDR3 is TGTGCCAGCAGTGAGCTAGCGGCAGTGGCCGAGCAGTACTTC.

This clonotype was counted ten times or more. The J gene is TRBJ1-1, the V gene TRBV25-1, with TRBD1 matching 10 bases. Trimming removed 4 bases from V and 8 bases from J; junction bases left unmatched: 4. CDR3 size: 13 residues. Per germline, CDR1 MGHDK and CDR2 SYGVNS. The CDR3 loop reads CASSVSGQGEAFF. The CDR3 nucleotides read TGTGCCAGCAGTGTATCGGGACAGGGGGAAGCTTTCTTT.

The CDR3 DNA reads TGTGCCAGCAGGACGTTAGCGGAGACCCAGTACTTC. It yields the protein CASRTLAETQYF. The chain combines TRBV7-2 with TRBJ2-5, with D tentatively TRBD2 (5 bases). The CDR3 covers 12 residues. The ends were cut back, 6 bases at V and 5 bases at J, with 10 bases in the middle. The germline V gene encodes CDR1 SGHTA and CDR2 FQGNSA. Drawing the rest from reference TRBV7-2 and TRBJ2-5, the complete variable domain is GAGVSQSPSNKVTEKGKDVELRCDPISGHTALYWYRQSLGQGLEFLIYFQGNSAPDKSGLPSDRFSAERTGGSVSTLTIQRTQQEDSAVYLCASRTLAETQYFGPGTRLLVL.

The rearrangement links TRBV20-1 to TRBJ2-3, with 8 bases that match TRBD2. Germline CDR1 DFQATT, CDR2 SNEGSKA (reference sequence). The CDR3 sequence is 17 residues long. The V gene end was trimmed by 5 bases and the J gene end by 2 bases; junction bases not matched to a gene: 15. This CDR3 is CSAFPDGLAVNTDTQYF. The CDR3 region has the DNA TGCAGTGCTTTCCCGGACGGACTAGCAGTTAACACAGATACGCAGTATTTT.

The V gene is TRBV4-2, the J gene TRBJ2-5, with 7 positions matching TRBD2. The CDR3 runs to 17 residues. The germline V gene has CDR1 LGHNA and CDR2 YNFKEQ. The ends lost 0 bases at V and 4 bases at J; junction bases unmatched: 11. CDR3 region: CASSQDAGGSRPETQYF. CDR3 DNA sequence: TGTGCCAGCAGCCAAGATGCGGGCGGGAGTCGTCCAGAGACCCAGTACTTC.

A word on this clonotype: A much more abundant neighbour one base away suggests this may be a read error. A read error is likely, as this CDR3 ends without the conserved phenylalanine or tryptophan. V and J are TRBV5-1 and TRBJ2-1, with D perhaps matching TRBD2 (5 bases). Germline assignment: CDR1 SGHRS and CDR2 YFSETQ. The CDR3 has 17 residues. The V and J ends lost 0 bases and 3 bases respectively, with 16 bases between them. CDR3 in amino acids: CASSLANLGRDYNEQFI. DNA for the CDR3: TGCGCCAGCAGCTTGGCCAATCTGGGGAGAGACTACAATGAGCAGTTCATC.

This clonotype appeared many times. The CDR3 coding sequence is TGCGCCAGCAGTCCCGGACTAGCGGGAGTCACCGGGGAGCTGTTTTTT. This gives the protein CASSPGLAGVTGELFF. V and J are TRBV5-1 and TRBJ2-2; 13 bases match TRBD2. J was trimmed by 4 bases and V by 5 bases; bases with no gene match: 5. Germline CDR1 reads SGHRS; CDR2 reads YFSETQ. The CDR3 contains 16 residues.

This clonotype was seen ten or more times. A read error may account for a junction end that differs from germline. This chain uses TRBV29-1 with TRBJ2-7; TRBD2 matches at 10 bases. Looked up from germline, CDR1 is SQVTM and CDR2 is ANQGSEA. The CDR3 sequence is 11 residues long. For the CDR3, the DNA is TGCAGCGTTTGGACTAGCGGCAGTCGAGACTTC. This codes for CSVWTSGSRDF.

This chain joins TRBV6-5 and TRBJ1-1, with D hard to call. The germline V and J ends were trimmed by 2 bases and 5 bases, with 15 bases remaining between them. The CDR3 covers 15 residues. Germline-derived CDR1 and CDR2 are MNHEY and SVGAGI. The CDR3 DNA follows: TGTGCCAGCAGTTACCCGGGGAAGGGAGTAACTGAAGCTTTCTTT. Protein product: CASSYPGKGVTEAFF.

In its sample, this clonotype was seen many times. The chain joins TRBV19 to TRBJ2-3; possibly TRBD2 for D (6 bases). Germline V gene lookup returns CDR1 LNHDA and CDR2 SQIVND (reference sequence). CDR3 length: 15 amino acids. V lost 3 bases and J 0 bases, leaving 10 bases between the germline ends. The CDR3 DNA follows: TGTGCCAGTAGTATCATGGCGGGAAGCACAGATACGCAGTATTTT. Protein: CASSIMAGSTDTQYF.

This clonotype was found a few times. J is TRBJ2-1 and V is TRBV19, with 8 bases identical to TRBD2. The CDR3 consists of 15 residues. Germline V gene sequence: CDR1 LNHDA, CDR2 SQIVND (reference sequence). The V and J ends lost 6 bases and 9 bases, in that order; junction bases with no gene match: 13. The CDR3 protein is CASRERELRMGEQFF. DNA for the CDR3: TGTGCCAGTAGGGAGCGGGAGCTAAGGATGGGTGAGCAGTTCTTC. The complete variable domain, with remaining parts taken from reference TRBV19 and TRBJ2-1, reads DGGITQSPKYLFRKEGQNVTLSCEQNLNHDAMYWYRQDPGQGLRLIYYSQIVNDFQKGDIAEGYSVSREKKESFPLTVTSAQKNPTAFYLCASRERELRMGEQFFGPGTRLTVL.

This clonotype has ten or more counts. The DNA for the CDR3 is TGTGCCAGCAGTGCCGACGGAGCCTACACAGATACGCAGTATTTT. Translation: CASSADGAYTDTQYF. The chain has TRBV6-1 and TRBJ2-3; D gene unclear. The CDR3 length is 15 residues. Germline loops: CDR1 MNHNS, CDR2 SASEGT. V lost 4 bases, J lost 2 bases, and 13 bases lay in between.